Here is one T cell receptor beta chain with its context. The data derive from a study of OX40 agonist ivuxolimab in advanced cancers. Study overall: Therapy given before enrollment (anti-PD-1, anti-PD-L1 or anti-CTLA-4) was allowed, and under 45% had some. Partial responses occurred in Three dose-escalation patients, one with hepatocellular carcinoma and two with cutaneous melanoma.

This CDR3 has 14 residues. CDR1 and CDR2 (germline): ENHRY, SYGVKD. V was shortened by 3 bases and J by 0 bases, with 7 bases between the two germline ends. Sequenced by immunoSEQ multiplex PCR; TCRdb stores in-frame clones only, minus some. This table holds about 69,000 clones, more than 85% found once. The sequence was collected from an adult with an advanced solid tumor such as melanoma, head and neck, liver or kidney cancer. This chain joins TRBV10-3 and TRBJ2-3, with no clear D. Here the sequenced sample was CD4+ or CD8+ T cells sorted from blood, taken in a trial of the OX40 agonist ivuxolimab. The CDR3: CAISERGSTDTQYF. The CDR3, as DNA: TGTGCCATCAGTGAAAGAGGAAGCACAGATACGCAGTATTTT.